This entry lists 6 T cell receptor beta chains sequenced from one sample in a study of spatial heterogeneity in lung cancer. Time point given: blood at routine non-recurrence follow-up after resection. TCRdb processed the 5' RACE reads anew with MiXCR; each CDR3 protein has one entry. The data contain 2,500 or so distinct CDR3 sequences, approximately 50% of them singletons. The sample here was PBMCs, taken at follow-up. These receptors were collected from a female donor with early-stage non-small cell lung cancer.

Comment on this clonotype: One end of the junction does not line up with germline, which may come from a read error. The size of this beta chain means little, since it is a stray read in a library made for alpha chains. The genes are TRBV5-6 and TRBJ2-5, with 12 bases lining up with TRBD1. Per germline, CDR1 SGHDT and CDR2 YYEEEE. The CDR3 has 15 amino acids. Here the CDR3 reads CASSLAGTGGKTQYF. CDR3 nucleotide sequence: TGTGCCAGCAGTTTGGCCGGGACAGGGGGCAAGACCCAGTACTTC.

This clonotype has only a few counts. This beta chain is a stray read from a library made for alpha chains; its abundance is not meaningful. CDR3 protein: CASSLAKAGMDTQYF. CDR3 in DNA: TGTGCCAGCAGCTTGGCAAAGGCGGGAATGGATACGCAGTATTTT. The V gene is TRBV5-4, the J gene TRBJ2-3, with a possible D match to TRBD2 (6 bases). From germline, CDR1 is SGHNT and CDR2 YYREEE (reference sequence). V lost 0 bases to trimming and J lost 6 bases, with 14 bases between them. The CDR3 runs 15 residues.

This clonotype was found a few times. Being off target in a library aimed at alpha chains, this beta chain has a size of little meaning. The chain has TRBV19 and TRBJ2-1; no clear D gene. V was clipped by 9 bases and J by 8 bases, with 20 bases between them. Germline-derived CDR1 and CDR2 are LNHDA and SQIVND (reference sequence). This CDR3 comprises 14 residues. This CDR3 reads CASNPGRLQDEQFF. For the CDR3, the DNA is TGTGCCAGCAACCCCGGGCGTCTCCAGGATGAGCAGTTCTTC.

This clonotype was detected once. This beta chain is a stray read from a library made for alpha chains; its abundance is not meaningful. The chain's CDR3 is CASSLAEPQYF. The CDR3 nucleotides are TGTGCCAGCAGCTTGGCGGAGCCGCAGTATTTT. The V and J genes are TRBV5-5 and TRBJ2-3, with unresolved D. The CDR3 sequence is 11 residues long. CDR1 SGHKS and CDR2 YYEKEE come from the germline V gene (reference sequence). V lost 0 bases and J 10 bases, leaving 6 bases between the germline ends.

Points on this clonotype: This beta chain turned up in a library designed for alpha chains; as an off-target read, its abundance says little. The CDR3 region has the DNA TGCAGTGCTAGAGCCCGGACCACTAGCGGGAGAGGATATGAGCAGTTCTTC. Translation: CSARARTTSGRGYEQFF. This chain uses TRBV20-1 with TRBJ2-1; 11 bases agree with TRBD2. With 1 base clipped from V and 8 bases from J, the junction kept 13 bases outside the gene matches. CDR3 length: 17 residues. The germline CDR1 and CDR2 sequences are DFQATT and SNEGSKA (reference sequence).

To note about this clonotype: A library prepared for alpha chains yielded this beta chain as an off-target read; its size is of little meaning. The chain joins TRBV7-2 to TRBJ2-4, with 8 bases identical to TRBD2. Germline V gene lookup returns CDR1 SGHTA and CDR2 FQGNSA. Trimming took 2 bases from V and 6 from J; bases not matched to a gene: 6. The CDR3 extends over 15 amino acids. CDR3 loop: CASSLSRGGRNIQYF. CDR3 nucleotide sequence: TGTGCCAGCAGCTTATCTCGGGGGGGCCGAAACATTCAGTACTTC. Based on the CDR3 plus reference TRBV7-2 and TRBJ2-4, the full variable domain is GAGVSQSPSNKVTEKGKDVELRCDPISGHTALYWYRQSLGQGLEFLIYFQGNSAPDKSGLPSDRFSAERTGGSVSTLTIQRTQQEDSAVYLCASSLSRGGRNIQYFGAGTRLSVL.